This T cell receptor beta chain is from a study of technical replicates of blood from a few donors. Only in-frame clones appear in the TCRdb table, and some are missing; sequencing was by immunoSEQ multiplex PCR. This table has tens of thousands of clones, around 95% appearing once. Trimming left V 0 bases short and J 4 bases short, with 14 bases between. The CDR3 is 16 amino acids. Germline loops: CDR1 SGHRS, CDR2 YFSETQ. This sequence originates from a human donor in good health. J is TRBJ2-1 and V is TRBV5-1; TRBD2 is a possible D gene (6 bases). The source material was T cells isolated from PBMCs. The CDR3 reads CASSLGGSSVYNEQFF. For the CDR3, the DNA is TGCGCCAGCAGCTTGGGAGGGTCTAGCGTATACAATGAGCAGTTCTTC.